This T cell receptor beta chain was identified during a study of cytomegalovirus exposure and HLA in healthy donors. With 60 Vbeta and 13 Jbeta primers, the PCR was carried out. The data were produced by immunoSEQ multiplex PCR, yet TCRdb's version contains in-frame clones alone and is incomplete. The sample has under 200,000 clones; 82% are singletons. Trimming shortened V by 4 bases and J by 5 bases, and 20 bases separated the two germline ends. The CDR3 length is 16 residues. Looked up from germline, CDR1 is MDHEN and CDR2 is SYDVKM. The clonotype was recovered from a male donor in good health and CMV-seronegative. Sequenced sample: PBMCs. This chain links TRBV28 with TRBJ2-5; a weak D match, TRBD2 (5 bases). CDR3 bases: TGTGCCAGCAGTTCATTAGTTAACCCTAGGAGGGAGACCCAGTACTTC. Its protein product is CASSSLVNPRRETQYF.